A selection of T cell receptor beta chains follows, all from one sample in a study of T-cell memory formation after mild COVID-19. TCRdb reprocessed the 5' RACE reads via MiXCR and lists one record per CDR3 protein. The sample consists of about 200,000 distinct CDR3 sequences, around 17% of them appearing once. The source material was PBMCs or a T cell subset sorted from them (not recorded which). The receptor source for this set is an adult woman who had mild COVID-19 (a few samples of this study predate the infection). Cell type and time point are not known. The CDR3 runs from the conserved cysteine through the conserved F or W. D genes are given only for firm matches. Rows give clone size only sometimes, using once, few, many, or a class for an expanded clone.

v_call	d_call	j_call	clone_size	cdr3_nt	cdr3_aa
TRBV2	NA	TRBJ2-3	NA	TGTGCCAGCACGGGGCGGGTACCCACAGATACGCAGTATTTT	CASTGRVPTDTQYF
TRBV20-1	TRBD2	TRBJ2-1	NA	TGCAGTGCTAAGGACTTGTATAGCGGGGTACTTGAGCAGTTCTTC	CSAKDLYSGVLEQFF
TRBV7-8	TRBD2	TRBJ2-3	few	TGTGCCAGCAGGGTAACTAGCGGGTCCACAGATACGCAGTATTTT	CASRVTSGSTDTQYF
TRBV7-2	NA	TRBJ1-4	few	TGTGCCAGCAGCTTAGTGGGGGGGGCTGGTGAAAAACTGTTTTTT	CASSLVGGAGEKLFF
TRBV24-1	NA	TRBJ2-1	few	TGTGCCACCAGTGATTGGGGCAGGGTCTCCTACAATGAGCAGTTCTTC	CATSDWGRVSYNEQFF
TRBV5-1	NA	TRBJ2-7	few	TGCGCCAGCAGCTCCCGACGGGACGAGCAGTACTTC	CASSSRRDEQYF
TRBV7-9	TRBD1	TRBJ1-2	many	TGTGCCAGCAGCTCAGACAGGGGGCATGGCTACACCTTC	CASSSDRGHGYTF
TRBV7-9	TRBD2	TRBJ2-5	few	TGTGCCAGCACCCCTCCCGGGACTAGCGGGGGAGAGACCCAGTACTTC	CASTPPGTSGGETQYF
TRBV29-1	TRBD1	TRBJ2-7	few	TGCAGCGTTGTAAAGGGACAGGGGACTTACGAGCAGTACTTC	CSVVKGQGTYEQYF
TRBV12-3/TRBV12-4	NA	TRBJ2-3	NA	TGTGCCAGCAGTTTTCGGGCGGGGGCTAGCACAGATACGCAGTATTTT	CASSFRAGASTDTQYF
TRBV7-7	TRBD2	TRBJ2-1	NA	TGTGCTAGCAGCTTCCGGACTAGCGGTTACGATGAGCAGTTCTTC	CASSFRTSGYDEQFF
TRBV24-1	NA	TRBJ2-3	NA	TGTGCCACCAGTGATCCATCAGGGGAGTTTGTCACAGATACGCAGTATTTT	CATSDPSGEFVTDTQYF
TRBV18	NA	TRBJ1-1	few	TGTGCCAGCTCACCAAGTGAGGTGGCAACTGAAGCTTTCTTT	CASSPSEVATEAFF
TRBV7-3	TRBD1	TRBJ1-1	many	TGTGCCAGCAGCTCGACAGGGGCTACCAACACTGAAGCTTTCTTT	CASSSTGATNTEAFF
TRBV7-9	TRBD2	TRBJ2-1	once	TGTGCCAGCAGCTTGCTTAGCGGGAGGGTATATAATGAGCAGTTCTTC	CASSLLSGRVYNEQFF
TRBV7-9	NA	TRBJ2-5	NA	TGTGCCAGCAGCTTATCACTGAAGCAAGAGACCCAGTACTTC	CASSLSLKQETQYF
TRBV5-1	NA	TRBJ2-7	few	TGCGCCAGCAGGATTCAGGGAAGCTCCTACGAGCAGTACTTC	CASRIQGSSYEQYF
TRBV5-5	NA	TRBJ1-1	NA	TGTGCCAGCAGCTTATTCTCACCTGCTGCGTCTCGGACTGAAGCTTTCTTT	CASSLFSPAASRTEAFF
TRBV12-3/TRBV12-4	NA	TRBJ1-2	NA	TGTGCCAGCAGTTCCAGTCGCCACTATGGCTACACCTTC	CASSSSRHYGYTF
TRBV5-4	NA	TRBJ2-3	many	TGTGCCAGCAGTGGAACAGGACATCAGGGAGATACGCAGTATTTT	CASSGTGHQGDTQYF
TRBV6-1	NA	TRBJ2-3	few	TGTGCCAGCAGAGGGTTTGGGGGGAGCACAGATACGCAGTATTTT	CASRGFGGSTDTQYF
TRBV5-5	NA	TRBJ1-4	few	TGTGCCAGCAGCTTACAGATTAATGAAAAACTGTTTTTT	CASSLQINEKLFF
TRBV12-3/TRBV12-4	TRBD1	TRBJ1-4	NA	TGTGCCAGCAGTTACGGGACAGGGAAAGAAAAACTGTTTTTT	CASSYGTGKEKLFF
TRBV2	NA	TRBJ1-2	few	TGTGCCAGCAGTTTACAGGGTCGTAACTATGGCTACACCTTC	CASSLQGRNYGYTF
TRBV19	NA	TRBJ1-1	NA	TGTGCCAGTAGTGAGGGACCGGTTATGAACACTGAAGCTTTCTTT	CASSEGPVMNTEAFF
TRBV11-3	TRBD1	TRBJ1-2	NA	TGTGCCAGCACCCCCGGGACAGGAAGTCGCGGCTACACCTTC	CASTPGTGSRGYTF
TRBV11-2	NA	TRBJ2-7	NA	TGTGCCAGCAGCCCCGGGACGGCGGGGGAGCAGTACTTC	CASSPGTAGEQYF
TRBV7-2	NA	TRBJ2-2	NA	TGTGCCAGCAGCTTAATCGGCCGAGGGGGTACCGGGGAGCTGTTTTTT	CASSLIGRGGTGELFF
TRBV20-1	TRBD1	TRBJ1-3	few	TGCAGTGCTACCAGGACAGGCCGCTCTGGAAACACCATATATTTT	CSATRTGRSGNTIYF
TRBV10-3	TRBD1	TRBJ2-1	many	TGTGCCTCCCAGGGGGAAGGATACAATGAGCAGTTCTTC	CASQGEGYNEQFF
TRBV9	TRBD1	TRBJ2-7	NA	TGTGCCAGCAGCGCTGACGGACAGGGTCGGAACGAGCAGTACTTC	CASSADGQGRNEQYF
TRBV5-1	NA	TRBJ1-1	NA	TGCGCCAGCAGCCAGGGTACCCGGTCGGCTGAAGCTTTCTTT	CASSQGTRSAEAFF
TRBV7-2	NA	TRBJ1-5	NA	TGTGCCAGCAGCTTACCACAGGGACCCTCCAGACCAATAGATCAGCCCCAGCATTTT	CASSLPQGPSRPIDQPQHF
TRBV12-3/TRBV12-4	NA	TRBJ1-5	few	TGTGCCAGCAGGGGTCACAGGGCCGGTCAGCCCCAGCATTTT	CASRGHRAGQPQHF
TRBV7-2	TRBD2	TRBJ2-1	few	TGTGCCAGTATGACTAGCGGGGCCTACAATGAGCAGTTCTTC	CASMTSGAYNEQFF
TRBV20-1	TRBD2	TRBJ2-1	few	TGCAGTCCCATGGGGCTAGCGGGCAATGAGCAGTTCTTC	CSPMGLAGNEQFF
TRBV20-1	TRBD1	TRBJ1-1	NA	TGCAGTGCTAATTACAGGGGTTCTAACACTGAAGCTTTCTTT	CSANYRGSNTEAFF
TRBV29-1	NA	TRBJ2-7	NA	TGCAGCGTTGTAAGGGGCACGTACGAGCAGTACTTC	CSVVRGTYEQYF
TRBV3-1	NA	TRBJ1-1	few	TGTGCCAGCAGCCAAGGGGCTGAAGCTTTCTTT	CASSQGAEAFF
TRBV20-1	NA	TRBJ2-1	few	TGCAGTGCTAGAGATATCCTGGGCTACAATGAGCAGTTCTTC	CSARDILGYNEQFF
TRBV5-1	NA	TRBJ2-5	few	TGCGCCAGCAGCTTGGCCGCACAGACGGAGACCCAGTACTTC	CASSLAAQTETQYF
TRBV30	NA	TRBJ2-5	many	TGTGCCTGGAGTGGTGGACCACAAGAGACCCAGTACTTC	CAWSGGPQETQYF
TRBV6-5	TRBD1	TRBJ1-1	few	TGTGCCAGCAGTTCCTGGACAGGCGGGAGCACTGAAGCTTTCTTT	CASSSWTGGSTEAFF
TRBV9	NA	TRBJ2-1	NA	TGTGCCAGCAGCGTAGACGGGTTCAGCTCCTACAATGAGCAGTTCTTC	CASSVDGFSSYNEQFF
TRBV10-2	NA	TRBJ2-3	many	TGCGCCAGCAGATGGGGGAGTACGGATACGCAGTATTTT	CASRWGSTDTQYF
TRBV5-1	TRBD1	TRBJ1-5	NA	TGCGCCAGCAGCTCCCTAGGGGGGGACAGTAGCAATCAGCCCCAGCATTTT	CASSSLGGDSSNQPQHF
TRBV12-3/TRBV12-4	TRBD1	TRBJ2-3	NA	TGTGCCAGCAGTACCAACCGCAGGGGGCTGGGGCACACAGATACGCAGTATTTT	CASSTNRRGLGHTDTQYF
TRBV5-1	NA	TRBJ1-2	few	TGCGCCAGCAGGGCGGCCGACGGGACGAACTATGGCTACACCTTC	CASRAADGTNYGYTF
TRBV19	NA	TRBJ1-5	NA	TGTGCCAGTAGTAAAGGCACAGATATTGAGCCCCAGCATTTT	CASSKGTDIEPQHF
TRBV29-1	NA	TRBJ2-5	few	TGCAGCGTTGAAGGTGGCAGGGGAGAGACCCAGTACTTC	CSVEGGRGETQYF
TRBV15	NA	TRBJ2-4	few	TGTGCCACCAGCAGAGACCATGCTGGAGCCAAAAACATTCAGTACTTC	CATSRDHAGAKNIQYF
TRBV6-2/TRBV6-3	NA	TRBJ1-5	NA	TGTGCCAGCACCCATCGTCCAGGGACATCACCCTCCAATCAGCCCCAGCATTTT	CASTHRPGTSPSNQPQHF
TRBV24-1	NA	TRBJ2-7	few	TGTGCCACCAGTGATTTCATTCTAAGCGGGTCCTCCTACGAGCAGTACTTC	CATSDFILSGSSYEQYF
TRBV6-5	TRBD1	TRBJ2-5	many	TGTGCCAGCAGGCCCGGGACAGTCCAAGAGACCCAGTACTTC	CASRPGTVQETQYF
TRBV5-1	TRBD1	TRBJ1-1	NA	TGCGCCAGCAGCCTCAGACAGGGACGGACTGAAGCTTTCTTT	CASSLRQGRTEAFF
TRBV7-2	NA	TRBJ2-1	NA	TGTGCCAGCAGCCGATGGACAGGAGGGAATGAGCAGTTCTTC	CASSRWTGGNEQFF
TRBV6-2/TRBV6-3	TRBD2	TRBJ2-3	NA	TGTGCCAGCGGAGACAGCGGGATCCAGAATACGCAGTATTTT	CASGDSGIQNTQYF
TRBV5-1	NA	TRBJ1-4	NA	TGCGCCAGCAGCCTACAGAGGCCTAATGAAAAACTGTTTTTT	CASSLQRPNEKLFF
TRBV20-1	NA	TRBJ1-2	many	TGCAGTGCTACAATGGGAAACACTGCCTATGGCTACACCTTC	CSATMGNTAYGYTF
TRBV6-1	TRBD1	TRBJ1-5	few	TGTGCCAGCAGTGCTGGACAGGGACTATCTTTCAATCAGCCCCAGCATTTT	CASSAGQGLSFNQPQHF